Below are 14 T cell receptor beta chains sequenced from a single sample in a study of tumor-infiltrating lymphocytes in primary liver carcinoma. Total RNA amounting to 450 to 550 ng was the source from which TCR beta cDNA was made with a constant-region primer. For TCR beta, libraries were produced by three nested multiplex PCR rounds using slightly modified ARM-PCR. With TRBV1-TRBV30 forward primers and a C-beta reverse primer, the first two PCR rounds were run for about 10 cycles each. MiXCR, run by TCRdb on the multiplex PCR reads, gives a single entry per CDR3 protein. The table shows 84,000 or so distinct CDR3 sequences, with 72% occurring only once. Between about 17 and 34 mg of unsorted bulk tissue served as the source from which RNA and DNA were co-extracted. The specimen was liver tumor tissue from sampling region 1. The subset was: tumor region T1, superior pole. These receptors were obtained from a man aged 35-49 years with primary liver carcinoma and hepatitis B virus infection.

As for this clonotype: The conserved closing phenylalanine or tryptophan is absent in this CDR3, likely reflecting a read error. V and J are TRBV5-6 and TRBJ2-5; D perhaps matches TRBD1 (6 bases). CDR3 length: 12 amino acids. Germline lookup yields CDR1 SGHDT and CDR2 YYEEEE. The CDR3 is CAGGQHQETQYI. CDR3 nucleotide sequence: TGTGCCGGCGGACAGCACCAAGAGACACAGTACATC.

The rearrangement joins TRBV27 to TRBJ2-3; D is tentatively TRBD1 or TRBD2 (5 bases each). From germline, CDR1 is MNHEY and CDR2 SMNVEV (reference sequence). V lost 7 bases to trimming and J lost 4 bases, with 15 bases between them. The CDR3 is 14 amino acids. Here the CDR3 reads CASTSPSRADTQYF. CDR3 nucleotide sequence: TGTGCCAGCACCAGCCCTAGCAGGGCAGATACGCAGTATTTT.

A remark on this clonotype: The CDR3 carries no conserved terminal phenylalanine or tryptophan, so it likely arises from a read error. The chain couples TRBV11-2 to TRBJ2-1; possibly TRBD1 or TRBD2 for D (5 bases each). Germline CDR1 is SGHAT and CDR2 is FQNNGV. The CDR3 is 22 amino acids. The CDR3, as DNA: TGTGTCAGCAGCCTCTCCTACCGGGGTCCCCTGAAACAGGTTCGCCCCTACAATGAGCAGTTCCTC. Amino acids: CVSSLSYRGPLKQVRPYNEQFL.

The chain combines TRBV5-4 with TRBJ2-2, with TRBD1 matching over 9 bases. The germline V gene encodes CDR1 SGHNT and CDR2 YYREEE (reference sequence). The CDR3 spans 15 residues. Here the CDR3 reads CVSSLGQGNTGELFF. CDR3 sequence (DNA): TGTGTCAGTAGCTTGGGACAGGGGAACACCGGGGAGCTGTTTTTT.

In the case of this clonotype: One end of the junction is discordant with germline, which a read error may explain. The chain has TRBV5-1 and TRBJ2-5, with D perhaps matching TRBD2 (6 bases). Germline-derived CDR1 and CDR2 are SGHRS and YFSETQ. The CDR3 loop spans 14 amino acids. CDR3 DNA sequence: TGTGCCAGTAGCTTGGTCGGCGGGGACGAGGCCCAGTACTTC. It is translated as CASSLVGGDEAQYF.

The chain uses TRBV11-2 and TRBJ2-7, with 7 bases lining up with TRBD2. V trimming: 7 bases; J trimming: 4 bases; junction bases outside the gene matches: 10. This CDR3 has 14 residues. The germline CDR1 and CDR2 sequences are SGHAT and FQNNGV. CDR3 in DNA: TGTGCCAGCATCTCCGACGGGGGGTGGTACGAGCAGTACTTC. Protein sequence: CASISDGGWYEQYF.

In regard to this clonotype: At one boundary the junction diverges from the germline segment, which might be a read error. The V call is TRBV6-5, the J call TRBJ1-1, with D tentatively TRBD1 (5 bases). Germline CDR1 reads MNHEY; CDR2 reads SVGAGI. This CDR3 is built from 14 residues. The CDR3 loop is CASSPGGMKTEAFF. The CDR3 DNA reads TGTGCCAGCAGTCCGGGGGGGATGAAGACTGAAGCTTTCTTT.

A word on this clonotype: One end of the junction fails to match germline, which may point to a read error. The V and J genes are TRBV9 and TRBJ2-1, with a weak D call TRBD2 (6 bases). The germline V gene encodes CDR1 SGDLS and CDR2 YYNGEE. The CDR3 has 15 residues. CDR3 amino acids: CASGVAVAFTSEQFF. The CDR3, as DNA: TGTGCCAGCGGCGTAGCGGTAGCCTTCACGAGTGAGCAGTTCTTC.

Details on this clonotype: A read error may account for a junction end that differs from germline. The chain combines TRBV28 with TRBJ1-3; TRBD1 matches at 7 bases. The CDR3 totals 13 residues. The V gene's germline CDR1 is MDHEN and CDR2 SYDVKM. The CDR3 bases are TGTGCCAGCTCGACAGGGTCAGGAAACACCATGTATTTT. Translated: CASSTGSGNTMYF.

The V and J genes are TRBV11-2 and TRBJ2-1, with 7 bases fitting TRBD2. CDR3 length equals 16 residues. The J segment lost 9 bases and the V segment lost 3 bases, leaving 14 bases of the junction unmatched. Germline V gene sequence: CDR1 SGHAT, CDR2 FQNNGV. The CDR3 reads CASSLVIRLAIGEQFF. CDR3 nucleotide sequence: TGTGCCAGCAGCTTGGTTATCAGACTAGCCATAGGTGAGCAGTTCTTC.

On this clonotype: The germline gene is not matched at one end of the junction; a read error may be the cause. This chain joins TRBV6-6 and TRBJ2-2, with D maybe TRBD2 (7 bases). CDR1 and CDR2 from the germline V gene are MNHNY and SVGAGI (reference sequence). CDR3 length equals 13 residues. The CDR3 is CTSSDRGAAWLFF. CDR3 DNA sequence: TGTACCAGCAGTGACCGGGGGGCCGCATGGCTGTTTTTT.

This clonotype was observed at least ten times. The chain uses TRBV4-2 and TRBJ2-6, with D uncertain. V gave up 4 bases and J gave up 2 bases, with 12 bases separating them. The CDR3 loop spans 16 amino acids. Germline CDR1 is LGHNA and CDR2 is YNFKEQ. The CDR3, as DNA: TGTGCCAGCAGCCCTGACTCTGGGGCTGGGGCCAACGTCCTGACTTTC. It specifies CASSPDSGAGANVLTF.

On this clonotype: As the CDR3 is not closed by the conserved phenylalanine or tryptophan, this likely results from a read error. The DNA is omitted, as the CDR3 cannot be located on it reliably, and the CDR3 follows TCRdb's listing. The rearrangement joins TRBV28 to TRBJ2-7; the tabulated D call, TRBD1, remains unverified against the DNA. The CDR3 extends over 14 residues, inclusive of both ends. CDR1 MDHEN and CDR2 SYDVKM come from the germline V gene. CDR3: CASSFGDRGPGEYL.

This clonotype was detected only a few times. A junction end diverges from the germline sequence, so it may reflect a read error. V gene TRBV6-2 or TRBV6-3 combines with J gene TRBJ1-1; no clear D gene. Looked up from germline, CDR1 is MNHEY and CDR2 is SVGEGT. CDR3 size: 11 residues. CDR3 in DNA: TGTGTCAGCAGTCGGGGATTTGAAGCCTTCTTT. It yields the protein CVSSRGFEAFF.